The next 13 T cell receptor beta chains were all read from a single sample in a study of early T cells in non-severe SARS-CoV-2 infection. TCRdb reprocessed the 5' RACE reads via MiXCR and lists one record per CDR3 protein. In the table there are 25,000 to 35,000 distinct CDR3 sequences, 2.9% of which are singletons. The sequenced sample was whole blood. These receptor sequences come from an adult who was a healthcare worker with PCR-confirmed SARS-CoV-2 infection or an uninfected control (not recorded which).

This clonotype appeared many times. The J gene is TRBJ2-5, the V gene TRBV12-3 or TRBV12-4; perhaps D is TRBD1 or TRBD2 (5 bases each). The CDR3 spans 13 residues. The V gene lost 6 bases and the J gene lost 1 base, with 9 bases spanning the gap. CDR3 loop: CASREGPQETQYF. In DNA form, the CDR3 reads TGTGCCAGCAGAGAGGGGCCCCAAGAGACCCAGTACTTC.

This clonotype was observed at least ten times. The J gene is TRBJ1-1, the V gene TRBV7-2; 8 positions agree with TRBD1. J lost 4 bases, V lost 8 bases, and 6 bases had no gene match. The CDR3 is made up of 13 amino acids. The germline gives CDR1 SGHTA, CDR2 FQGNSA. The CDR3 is CASYQGAGTEAFF. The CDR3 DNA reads TGTGCCAGCTATCAGGGGGCGGGCACTGAAGCTTTCTTT.

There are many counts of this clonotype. This CDR3 is CASSVPSRPSGNTIYF. CDR3 nucleotides: TGTGCCAGTAGTGTCCCCTCAAGGCCGTCTGGAAACACCATATATTTT. The chain couples TRBV19 to TRBJ1-3; D gene unclear. The germline V gene has CDR1 LNHDA and CDR2 SQIVND (reference sequence). This CDR3 comprises 16 residues. The V end was cut by 5 bases, the J end by 1 base, with 15 bases between.

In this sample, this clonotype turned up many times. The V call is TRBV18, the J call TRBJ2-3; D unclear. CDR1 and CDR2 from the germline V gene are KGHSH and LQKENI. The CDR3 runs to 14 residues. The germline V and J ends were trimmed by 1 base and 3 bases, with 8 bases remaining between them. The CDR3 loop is CASSPRAGTDTQYF. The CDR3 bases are TGTGCCAGCTCACCACGTGCAGGAACAGATACGCAGTATTTT.

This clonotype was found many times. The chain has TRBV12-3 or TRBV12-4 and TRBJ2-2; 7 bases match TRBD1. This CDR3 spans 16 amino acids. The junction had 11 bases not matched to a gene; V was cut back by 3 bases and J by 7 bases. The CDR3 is CASSFSDRGRFGELFF. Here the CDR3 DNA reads TGTGCCAGCAGTTTTTCTGATAGGGGGCGATTCGGGGAGCTGTTTTTT.

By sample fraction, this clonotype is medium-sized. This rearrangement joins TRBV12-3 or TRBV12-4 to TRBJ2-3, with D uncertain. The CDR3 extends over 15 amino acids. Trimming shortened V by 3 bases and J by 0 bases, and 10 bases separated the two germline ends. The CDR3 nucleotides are TGTGCCAGCAGTTTGGCCCGCTTAAGCACAGATACGCAGTATTTT. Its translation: CASSLARLSTDTQYF.

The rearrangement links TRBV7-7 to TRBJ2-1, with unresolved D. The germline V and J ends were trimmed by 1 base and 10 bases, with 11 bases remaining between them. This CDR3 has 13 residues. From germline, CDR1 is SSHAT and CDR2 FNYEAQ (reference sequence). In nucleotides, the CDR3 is TGTGCCAGCAGCTTAGACAGCGTTAGCGAGCAGTTCTTC. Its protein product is CASSLDSVSEQFF.

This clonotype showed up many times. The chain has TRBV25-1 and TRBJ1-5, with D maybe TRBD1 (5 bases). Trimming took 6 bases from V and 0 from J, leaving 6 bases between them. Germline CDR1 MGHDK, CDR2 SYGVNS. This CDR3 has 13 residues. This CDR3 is CASSQGSNQPQHF. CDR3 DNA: TGTGCCAGCAGCCAGGGTAGCAATCAGCCCCAGCATTTT. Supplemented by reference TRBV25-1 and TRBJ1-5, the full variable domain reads EADIYQTPRYLVIGTGKKITLECSQTMGHDKMYWYQQDPGMELHLIHYSYGVNSTEKGDLSSESTVSRIRTEHFPLTLESARPSHTSQYLCASSQGSNQPQHFGDGTRLSIL.

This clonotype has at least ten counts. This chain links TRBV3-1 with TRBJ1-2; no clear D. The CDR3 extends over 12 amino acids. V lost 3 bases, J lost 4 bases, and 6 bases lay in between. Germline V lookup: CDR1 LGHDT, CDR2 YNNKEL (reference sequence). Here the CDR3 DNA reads TGTGCCAGCAGCCATTCCTCCTATGGCTACACCTTC. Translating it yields CASSHSSYGYTF.

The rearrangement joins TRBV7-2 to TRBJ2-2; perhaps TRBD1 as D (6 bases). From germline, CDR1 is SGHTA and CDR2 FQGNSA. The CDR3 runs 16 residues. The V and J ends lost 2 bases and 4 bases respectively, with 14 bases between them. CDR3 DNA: TGTGCCAGCAGCTTAAAGGGGGATGGTGGCACCGGGGAGCTGTTTTTT. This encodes CASSLKGDGGTGELFF. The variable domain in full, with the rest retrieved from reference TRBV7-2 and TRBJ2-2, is GAGVSQSPSNKVTEKGKDVELRCDPISGHTALYWYRQSLGQGLEFLIYFQGNSAPDKSGLPSDRFSAERTGGSVSTLTIQRTQQEDSAVYLCASSLKGDGGTGELFFGEGSRLTVL.

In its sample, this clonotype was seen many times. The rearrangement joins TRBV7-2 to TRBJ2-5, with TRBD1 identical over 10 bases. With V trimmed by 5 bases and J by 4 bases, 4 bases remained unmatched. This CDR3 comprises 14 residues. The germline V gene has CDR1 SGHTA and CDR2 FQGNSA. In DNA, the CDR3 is TGTGCCAGCAGCGGACAGGGGGGAAGAGAGACCCAGTACTTC. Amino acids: CASSGQGGRETQYF.

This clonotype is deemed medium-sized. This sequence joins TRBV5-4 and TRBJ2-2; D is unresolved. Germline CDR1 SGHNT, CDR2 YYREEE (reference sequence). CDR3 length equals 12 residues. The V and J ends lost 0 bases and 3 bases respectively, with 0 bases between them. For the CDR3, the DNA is TGTGCCAGCAGCTTGGACACCGGGGAGCTGTTTTTT. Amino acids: CASSLDTGELFF. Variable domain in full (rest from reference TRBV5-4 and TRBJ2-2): ETGVTQSPTHLIKTRGQQVTLRCSSQSGHNTVSWYQQALGQGPQFIFQYYREEENGRGNFPPRFSGLQFPNYSSELNVNALELDDSALYLCASSLDTGELFFGEGSRLTVL.

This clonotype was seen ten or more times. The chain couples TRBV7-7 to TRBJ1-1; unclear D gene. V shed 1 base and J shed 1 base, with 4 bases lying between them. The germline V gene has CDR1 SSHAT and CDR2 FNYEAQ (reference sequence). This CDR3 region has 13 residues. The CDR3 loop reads CASSLEENTEAFF. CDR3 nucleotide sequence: TGTGCCAGCAGCTTAGAAGAGAACACTGAAGCTTTCTTT.